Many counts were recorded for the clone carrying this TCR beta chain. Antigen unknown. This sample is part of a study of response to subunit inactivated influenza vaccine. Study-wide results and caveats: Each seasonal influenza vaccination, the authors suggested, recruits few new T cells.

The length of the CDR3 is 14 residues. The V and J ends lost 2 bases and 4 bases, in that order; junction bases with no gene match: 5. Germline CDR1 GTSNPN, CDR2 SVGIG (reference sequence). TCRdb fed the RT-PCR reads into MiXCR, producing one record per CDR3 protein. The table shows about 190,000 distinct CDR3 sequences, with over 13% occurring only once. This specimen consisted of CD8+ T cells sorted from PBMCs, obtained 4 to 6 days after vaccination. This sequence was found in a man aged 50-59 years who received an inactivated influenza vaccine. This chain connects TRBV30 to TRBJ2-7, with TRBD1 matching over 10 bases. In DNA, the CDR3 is TGTGCCTGGAGTAGGGACAGGGGAGGGTACGAGCAGTACTTC. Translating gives CAWSRDRGGYEQYF.